The clone carrying this T cell receptor (beta chain) was recorded many times. The antigen is undetermined. The record originates from a study of blood T cells in healthy people across ages. Through a sample-barcoded 5' primer and a J-beta primer mix, a second PCR was run for about 6 to 11 cycles. TCRdb independently ran MiXCR on the 5' RACE reads; one entry per CDR3 protein. In the table there are about 1.7 million distinct CDR3 sequences, about 30% of which are singletons. Whole-study findings and limits: It was not known whether donors were CMV positive (a possible confounder of expanded clonotype changes).

Sequencing was carried out using blood. This sequence originates from a woman in her twenties or thirties in good health.

The CDR3 spells CASMATGGVYEQYF. The CDR3 coding sequence is TGCGCCAGCATGGCGACGGGAGGCGTCTACGAGCAGTACTTC. The V call is TRBV10-2, the J call TRBJ2-7; 7 bases agree with TRBD2. The CDR3 extends over 14 amino acids. J lost 3 bases, V lost 7 bases, and 9 bases had no gene match. The germline CDR1 and CDR2 sequences are WSHSY and SAAADI.